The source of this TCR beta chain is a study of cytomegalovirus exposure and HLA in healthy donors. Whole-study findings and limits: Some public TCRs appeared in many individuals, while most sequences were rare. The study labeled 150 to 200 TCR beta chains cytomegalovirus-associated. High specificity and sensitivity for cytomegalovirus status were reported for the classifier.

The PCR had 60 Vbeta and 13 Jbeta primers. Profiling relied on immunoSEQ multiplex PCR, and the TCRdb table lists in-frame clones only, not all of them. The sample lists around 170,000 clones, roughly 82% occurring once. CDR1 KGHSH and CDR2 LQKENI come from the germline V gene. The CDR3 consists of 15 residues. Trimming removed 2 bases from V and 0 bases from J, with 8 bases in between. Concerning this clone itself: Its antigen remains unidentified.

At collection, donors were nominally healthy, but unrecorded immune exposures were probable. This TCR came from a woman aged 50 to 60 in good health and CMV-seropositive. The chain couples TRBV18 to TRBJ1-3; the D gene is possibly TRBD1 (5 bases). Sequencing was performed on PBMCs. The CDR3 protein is CASSPGATSGNTIYF. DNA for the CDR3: TGTGCCAGCTCACCAGGGGCTACCTCTGGAAACACCATATATTTT.